Each of the 19 T cell receptor beta chains below was sequenced from the same sample in a study of cytotoxic CD8 clonotypes in ibrutinib-treated CLL. Clones were sequenced by immunoSEQ multiplex PCR, and TCRdb holds only the in-frame ones, with some missing. The table includes nearly 100,000 clones, about 72% detected once. The starting material was PBMCs, obtained after 12 months of ibrutinib treatment. All receptors come from a human donor with chronic lymphocytic leukemia.

The rearrangement uses TRBV15 and TRBJ1-2; 7 bases fit TRBD1. The CDR3 consists of 15 residues. V trimming: 1 base; J trimming: 2 bases; junction bases outside the gene matches: 4. Looked up from germline, CDR1 is LNHNV and CDR2 is YYDKDF (reference sequence). The CDR3 loop is CATSRGTGPNYGYTF. The CDR3 DNA follows: TGTGCCACCAGCAGAGGGACAGGCCCAAACTATGGCTACACCTTC.

The gene calls are TRBV9 and TRBJ2-2; weak D call: TRBD2 (5 bases). Germline CDR1 is SGDLS and CDR2 is YYNGEE. CDR3 length: 12 amino acids. V shed 3 bases and J shed 7 bases, with 7 bases lying between them. The CDR3 region has the DNA TGTGCCAGCAGCGCCCGGGGCGGGGAGCTGTTTTTT. Amino acids: CASSARGGELFF.

This clone was seen a few times. The chain has TRBV6-6 and TRBJ1-4, with D perhaps matching TRBD1 (5 bases). The CDR3 covers 15 residues. Germline-derived CDR1 and CDR2 are MNHNY and SVGAGI (reference sequence). Trimming pared 3 bases from V and 3 bases from J, leaving 11 bases between. The CDR3 DNA reads TGTGCCAGCAGTTATGGGGGGAAGGCTAATGAAAAACTGTTTTTT. Translated, it gives CASSYGGKANEKLFF.

This chain joins TRBV4-3 and TRBJ2-3; 8 bases agree with TRBD1. Germline V gene lookup returns CDR1 LGHNA and CDR2 YSLEER. CDR3 length: 20 residues. V gave up 0 bases and J gave up 4 bases; unmatched junction bases: 18. CDR3: CASSQDPIGADRGRADTQYF. CDR3 bases: TGCGCCAGCAGCCAAGACCCCATTGGTGCCGACAGGGGTAGGGCAGATACGCAGTATTTT.

The V gene is TRBV5-4, the J gene TRBJ2-1; 12 positions match TRBD2. The CDR3 is 15 residues long. With 4 bases clipped from V and 3 bases from J, the junction kept 2 bases outside the gene matches. CDR1 SGHNT and CDR2 YYREEE come from the germline V gene (reference sequence). CDR3 sequence reads: CASSLAGGLYNEQFF. The CDR3 DNA reads TGTGCCAGCAGCCTAGCGGGGGGGCTCTACAATGAGCAGTTCTTC. The full variable domain, with the rest looked up from reference TRBV5-4 and TRBJ2-1, is ETGVTQSPTHLIKTRGQQVTLRCSSQSGHNTVSWYQQALGQGPQFIFQYYREEENGRGNFPPRFSGLQFPNYSSELNVNALELDDSALYLCASSLAGGLYNEQFFGPGTRLTVL.

The V call is TRBV4-3, the J call TRBJ2-4; D remains unclear. The CDR3 runs 15 residues. Germline V gene lookup returns CDR1 LGHNA and CDR2 YSLEER. The ends were cut back, 0 bases at V and 11 bases at J, with 17 bases in the middle. CDR3 loop: CASSQDITSSILQYF. In DNA, the CDR3 is TGCGCCAGCAGCCAAGATATCACGTCCTCGATACTTCAGTACTTC.

The chain links TRBV27 to TRBJ1-6, with TRBD1 as a possible D gene (5 bases). CDR3 length: 13 amino acids. With 2 bases removed from V and 13 bases from J, the gap between germline ends came to 12 bases. Per the germline V gene, CDR1 is MNHEY and CDR2 is SMNVEV (reference sequence). The DNA for the CDR3 is TGTGCCAGCAGTTTAGTAGTCGGGGACCCCCTCCACTTT. Translation gives CASSLVVGDPLHF.

To note about this clone: Other nucleotide sequences from this sample produce the same CDR3. The chain employs TRBV20-1 and TRBJ2-4, with a tentative D call TRBD1 (5 bases). Germline-derived CDR1 and CDR2 are DFQATT and SNEGSKA (reference sequence). This CDR3 is built from 11 residues. The germline V and J ends were trimmed by 5 bases and 8 bases, with 10 bases remaining between them. CDR3 nucleotide sequence: TGCAGTGCTGGCCCCAGGGACATTCAGTACTTC. This gives the protein CSAGPRDIQYF.

The chain couples TRBV4-1 to TRBJ2-3, with a weak D call TRBD2 (6 bases). V shed 4 bases and J shed 0 bases, with 14 bases lying between them. Germline CDR1 MGHRA, CDR2 YSYEKL. The CDR3 has 16 residues. The CDR3 nucleotides read TGCGCCAGCAGCCCGCGGGGCAGGGTGAGCACAGATACGCAGTATTTT. Translating it yields CASSPRGRVSTDTQYF.

The V gene is TRBV7-2, the J gene TRBJ1-1; possibly TRBD1 for D (5 bases). The CDR3 is made up of 15 amino acids. Trimming shortened V by 3 bases and J by 0 bases, and 11 bases separated the two germline ends. Germline values: CDR1 SGHTA, CDR2 FQGNSA. CDR3 sequence reads: CASSFIMTVNTEAFF. The DNA for the CDR3 is TGTGCCAGCAGCTTCATAATGACAGTGAACACTGAAGCTTTCTTT.

The chain combines TRBV27 with TRBJ2-5; 9 bases map to TRBD1. Unmatched junction bases numbered 2, after V lost 6 bases and J lost 6 bases. CDR3 length: 12 amino acids. The germline V gene encodes CDR1 MNHEY and CDR2 SMNVEV (reference sequence). CDR3 in amino acids: CASRGQGQTQYF. CDR3 coding DNA: TGTGCCAGCAGGGGACAGGGACAGACCCAGTACTTC.

For the CDR3, the DNA is TGTGCCAGCAGTCCACAGGGGCCGGCCTACGAGCAGTACTTC. It yields the protein CASSPQGPAYEQYF. The rearrangement links TRBV28 to TRBJ2-7, with 7 bases lining up with TRBD1. V shed 5 bases and J 2 bases; nucleotides not matched to a gene: 6. CDR1 MDHEN and CDR2 SYDVKM come from the germline V gene. CDR3 size: 14 residues. Complete variable domain (other parts from reference TRBV28 and TRBJ2-7): DVKVTQSSRYLVKRTGEKVFLECVQDMDHENMFWYRQDPGLGLRLIYFSYDVKMKEKGDIPEGYSVSREKKERFSLILESASTNQTSMYLCASSPQGPAYEQYFGPGTRLTVT.

The CDR3 here is CASSYRVVPPETQYF. In DNA form, the CDR3 reads TGTGCCAGCAGTTACAGGGTCGTCCCTCCAGAGACCCAGTACTTC. The chain joins TRBV6-5 to TRBJ2-5; D is unclear. V lost 2 bases to trimming and J lost 4 bases, with 14 bases between them. CDR3 length equals 15 residues. Germline lookup yields CDR1 MNHEY and CDR2 SVGAGI.

The V gene is TRBV30, the J gene TRBJ2-2; 8 nucleotides align to TRBD1. Losses at the gene ends were 0 bases for V and 7 bases for J; bases not matched to a gene: 7. The CDR3 loop spans 15 amino acids. Germline V CDR1 and CDR2: GTSNPN, SVGIG (reference sequence). As DNA, the CDR3 is TGTGCCTGGAGTGTAACCAGGGGGCGGGGCGGGGAGCTGTTTTTT. Protein sequence: CAWSVTRGRGGELFF. Full variable domain (missing parts from reference TRBV30 and TRBJ2-2): SQTIHQWPATLVQPVGSPLSLECTVEGTSNPNLYWYRQAAGRGLQLLFYSVGIGQISSEVPQNLSASRPQDRQFILSSKKLLLSDSGFYLCAWSVTRGRGGELFFGEGSRLTVL.

This clone was seen a handful of times. The chain employs TRBV28 and TRBJ2-2, with D uncertain. CDR1 MDHEN and CDR2 SYDVKM come from the germline V gene. Trimming took 8 bases from V and 2 from J, leaving 9 bases between them. CDR3 size: 13 residues. Here the CDR3 reads CASDSPNTGELFF. In DNA, the CDR3 is TGTGCCAGCGACTCACCTAACACCGGGGAGCTGTTTTTT.

J is TRBJ2-6 and V is TRBV7-3; D uncertain. This CDR3 region has 15 residues. Germline V CDR1 and CDR2: SGHTA, FQGTGA. V dropped 5 bases and J dropped 0 bases, with 8 bases sitting between them. The CDR3 coding sequence is TGTGCCAGCAGCCAAACGGCCTCTGGGGCCAACGTCCTGACTTTC. As protein: CASSQTASGANVLTF. Supplemented by reference TRBV7-3 and TRBJ2-6, the full variable domain reads GAGVSQTPSNKVTEKGKYVELRCDPISGHTALYWYRQSLGQGPEFLIYFQGTGAADDSGLPNDRFFAVRPEGSVSTLKIQRTERGDSAVYLCASSQTASGANVLTFGAGSRLTVL.

This chain connects TRBV18 to TRBJ2-3, with TRBD1 matching over 11 bases. The CDR3 sequence is 16 residues long. Germline trimming cut 3 bases from V and 2 bases from J; bases unmatched to any gene: 4. CDR1 is KGHSH, CDR2 LQKENI, per germline. The CDR3 DNA is TGTGCCAGCTCACCTGGGACAGGGGGGAACACAGATACGCAGTATTTT. Translated: CASSPGTGGNTDTQYF.

This clone came up a few times. The chain links TRBV7-2 to TRBJ2-5; D may be TRBD1 (6 bases). This CDR3 is 14 amino acids long. Per germline, CDR1 SGHTA and CDR2 FQGNSA. Trimming stripped 9 bases from V and 1 base from J, with 15 bases between. The CDR3 loop is CASRGYSVQETQYF. For the CDR3, the DNA is TGTGCCAGTAGGGGGTATTCGGTCCAAGAGACCCAGTACTTC.

The gene calls are TRBV7-9 and TRBJ2-5; either TRBD1 or TRBD2 may fit D (6 bases each). The V gene lost 5 bases and the J gene lost 7 bases, with 23 bases spanning the gap. The CDR3 loop spans 16 amino acids. Germline lookup yields CDR1 SEHNR and CDR2 FQNEAQ (reference sequence). For the CDR3, the DNA is TGTGCCAGCAGCGCAGACGGAGGGACAAAAGATGGGACCCAGTACTTC. Residues: CASSADGGTKDGTQYF.